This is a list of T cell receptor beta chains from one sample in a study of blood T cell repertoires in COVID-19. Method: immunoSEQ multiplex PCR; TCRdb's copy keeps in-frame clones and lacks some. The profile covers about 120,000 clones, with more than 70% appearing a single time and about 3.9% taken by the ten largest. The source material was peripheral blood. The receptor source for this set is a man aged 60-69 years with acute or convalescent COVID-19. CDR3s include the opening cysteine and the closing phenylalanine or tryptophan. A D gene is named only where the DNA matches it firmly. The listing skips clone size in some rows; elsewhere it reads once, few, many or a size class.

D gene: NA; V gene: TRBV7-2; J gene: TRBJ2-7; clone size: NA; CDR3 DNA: TGTGCCAGCAGCTTAGGTGAGGGAGTGTCCTACGAGCAGTACTTC; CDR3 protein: CASSLGEGVSYEQYF
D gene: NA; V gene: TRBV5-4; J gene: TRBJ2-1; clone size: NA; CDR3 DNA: TGTGCCAGCAGCTTTGTAAATGAGCAGTTCTTC; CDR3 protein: CASSFVNEQFF
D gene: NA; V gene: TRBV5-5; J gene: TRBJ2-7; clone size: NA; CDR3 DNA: TGTGCCAGCAGATCCGGAGGAGGGCAGTACGAGCAGTACTTC; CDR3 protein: CASRSGGGQYEQYF
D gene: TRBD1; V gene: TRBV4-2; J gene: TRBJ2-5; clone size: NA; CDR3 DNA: TGTGCCAGCAGCCCGGGACAGGGGGAAGAGACCCAGTACTTC; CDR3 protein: CASSPGQGEETQYF
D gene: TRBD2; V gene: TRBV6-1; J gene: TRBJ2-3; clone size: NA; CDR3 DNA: TGTGCCAGCAGTGAAGCTTTAGCGGGAGGGACAGATACGCAGTATTTT; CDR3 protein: CASSEALAGGTDTQYF
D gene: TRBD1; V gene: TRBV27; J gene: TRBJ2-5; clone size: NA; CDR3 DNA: TGTGCCAGCAGTACCACGACAGGGGGGGAGACCCAGTACTTC; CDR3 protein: CASSTTTGGETQYF
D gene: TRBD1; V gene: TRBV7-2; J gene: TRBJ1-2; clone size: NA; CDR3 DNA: TGTGCCAGCAGCCCAGGGACAGGGGAAAACTATGGCTACACCTTC; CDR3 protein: CASSPGTGENYGYTF
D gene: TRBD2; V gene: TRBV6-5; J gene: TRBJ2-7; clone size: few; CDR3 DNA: TGTGCCAGCAGCGCAGCACTAGCGGGGGTCCACGAGCAGTACTTC; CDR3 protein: CASSAALAGVHEQYF
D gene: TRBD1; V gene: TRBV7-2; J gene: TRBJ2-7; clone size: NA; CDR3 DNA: TGTGCCAGCAGCCCCGCCACAGGGGGTGGGAAACGGGAGCAGTACTTC; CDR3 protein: CASSPATGGGKREQYF
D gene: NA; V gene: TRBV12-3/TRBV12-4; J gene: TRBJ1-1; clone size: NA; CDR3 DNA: TGTGCCAGCACCTCCACCAGGGAAGCTTTCTTT; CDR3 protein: CASTSTREAFF
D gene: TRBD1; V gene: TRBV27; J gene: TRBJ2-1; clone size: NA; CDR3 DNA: TGTGCCAGCAGTCCCGGGGCAGGGGGTGGCAATGAGCAGTTCTTC; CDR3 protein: CASSPGAGGGNEQFF